The clone carrying this TCR beta chain was counted once. The data were obtained in a study of blood T cell repertoires in COVID-19. Overall study: Acute-phase and convalescent COVID-19 samples originated in the United States, Italy and Spain. Sources were T cells, B-cell-depleted T cells, or PBMCs; the material itself was cDNA or gDNA.

In the study's own analysis: By means of reference gene primer amplification, nucleated cell counts were estimated. Profiled with immunoSEQ multiplex PCR; TCRdb holds only in-frame clones, not every one. V and J calls and clone size come straight from that table; D and trimming were deduced from the DNA. The sample yields tens of thousands of clones, about 80% seen once. This clonotype originated in a human donor with acute or convalescent COVID-19. The donor label of this sample is uncertain. What was sequenced was peripheral blood.

CDR3 sequence (DNA): TGTGCCAGCAGCTTAAGTCGGACAACGGAGACCCAGTACTTC. Encoded protein: CASSLSRTTETQYF. This rearrangement joins TRBV7-3 to TRBJ2-5; D is perhaps TRBD1 (5 bases). Per germline, CDR1 SGHTA and CDR2 FQGTGA. This CDR3 spans 14 amino acids. Trimming removed 1 base from V and 5 bases from J, with 11 bases in between.